These 20 T cell receptor beta chains came from one sample sequenced in a study of T cell repertoires in cytomegalovirus infection. TCRdb recomputed calls from the reads with MiXCR, one row per CDR3 protein. The table lists 630,000 or so distinct CDR3 sequences, 24% of them singletons. The sequenced sample was CD8+ T cells from PBMCs. The receptors here all came from a human donor in good health (CMV status not recorded). Some clones in this sample may be carry-over from other donors' samples.

The V call is TRBV4-1, the J call TRBJ1-1; D is perhaps TRBD1 (5 bases). With 1 base removed from V and 1 base from J, the gap between germline ends came to 10 bases. Germline V gives CDR1 MGHRA, CDR2 YSYEKL. This CDR3 is 15 amino acids long. The CDR3 DNA sequence: TGCGCCAGCAGCCAAGTTCGAGGGGCGAACACTGAAGCTTTCTTT. This translates into CASSQVRGANTEAFF.

A note on this clonotype: One end of the junction does not line up with germline, which may come from a read error. The rearrangement links TRBV19 to TRBJ2-2; perhaps TRBD1 as D (5 bases). There are 14 residues in the CDR3. Per germline, CDR1 LNHDA and CDR2 SQIVND (reference sequence). This CDR3 is CASSIPGNIGELFF. CDR3 DNA: TGTGCCAGTAGTATCCCAGGGAACATCGGGGAGCTGTTTTTT.

As for this clonotype: Germline and junction disagree at one end, which may indicate a read error. The chain recombines TRBV4-2 with TRBJ2-5; D gene ambiguous. Germline lookup yields CDR1 LGHNA and CDR2 YNFKEQ. This CDR3 contains 15 residues. The CDR3 reads CASGQESTVQETQYF. In DNA form, the CDR3 reads TGTGCCAGCGGCCAAGAATCTACAGTCCAAGAGACCCAGTACTTC.

This clonotype was recorded a few times. The V gene is TRBV6-2 or TRBV6-3, the J gene TRBJ2-1, with 11 bases that match TRBD2. The germline CDR1 and CDR2 sequences are MNHEY and SVGEGT. The V segment lost 2 bases and the J segment 6 bases; nucleotides outside the gene matches: 3. The CDR3 contains 15 residues. The CDR3 loop reads CASSYLAGGPNEQFF. In DNA, the CDR3 is TGTGCCAGCAGTTACCTAGCGGGGGGTCCCAATGAGCAGTTCTTC.

This clonotype was detected only a few times. The chain recombines TRBV7-8 with TRBJ1-6; 8 bases agree with TRBD1. The CDR3 runs 17 residues. The V segment lost 6 bases and the J segment 0 bases; nucleotides outside the gene matches: 7. Germline CDR1 and CDR2: SGHVS and FQNEAQ. The DNA of the CDR3 is TGTGCCAGCAGACCGGACAGGGCGAGCTCCTATAATTCACCCCTCCACTTT. It translates to CASRPDRASSYNSPLHF.

This clonotype was counted a few times. Written as DNA, the CDR3 is TGTGCCATCAGTCCCGTTTATAGCAATCAGCCCCAGCATTTT. Translating it yields CAISPVYSNQPQHF. The chain couples TRBV10-3 to TRBJ1-5; D is ambiguous. CDR3 length: 14 amino acids. Germline V gene data show CDR1 as ENHRY and CDR2 as SYGVKD. V was shortened by 5 bases and J by 0 bases, with 8 bases between the two germline ends.

This clonotype turned up a few times. The V and J genes are TRBV12-3 or TRBV12-4 and TRBJ2-2; D is unclear. V was shortened by 4 bases and J by 1 base, with 4 bases between the two germline ends. The CDR3 runs 13 residues. The CDR3 loop is CASSWRNTGELFF. For the CDR3, the DNA is TGTGCCAGCAGTTGGAGGAACACCGGGGAGCTGTTTTTT.

The V and J genes are TRBV28 and TRBJ1-6, with D unclear. V was clipped by 6 bases and J by 13 bases, with 19 bases between them. CDR1 is MDHEN, CDR2 SYDVKM, per germline. This CDR3 is 14 amino acids long. CDR3 region: CASSLNNFQNPLHF. DNA of the CDR3: TGTGCCAGCAGCCTTAATAACTTCCAGAACCCCCTCCACTTT.

This clonotype has a handful of counts. V gene TRBV20-1 combines with J gene TRBJ2-4; unclear D gene. The germline V gene has CDR1 DFQATT and CDR2 SNEGSKA (reference sequence). The CDR3 length is 13 residues. Between the trimmed V and J ends, which lost 6 bases and 9 bases, there was a span of 18 bases. CDR3 protein: CSAYSSRHGIQYF. The DNA for the CDR3 is TGCAGTGCCTACAGTTCCCGACACGGCATTCAGTACTTC.

As concerns this clonotype: Mismatch with germline at one junction end may stem from a read error. The genes are TRBV12-3 or TRBV12-4 and TRBJ1-2; tentatively, D is TRBD1 (6 bases). CDR3 length equals 17 residues. DNA of the CDR3: TGTGCCGGCAGATCGGGCGAAGGGGTGGGGGCGCGGTATGGCTACACCTTC. It translates to CAGRSGEGVGARYGYTF.

V and J are TRBV5-5 and TRBJ2-5, with 9 positions matching TRBD1. The CDR3 runs to 17 residues. Germline V gene data show CDR1 as SGHKS and CDR2 as YYEKEE (reference sequence). Trimming cost V 0 bases and J 4 bases; bases outside gene matches: 10. As DNA, the CDR3 is TGTGCCAGCAGCTTGGTCAGTGACAGGGGGAGGTCAGAGACCCAGTACTTC. Residues: CASSLVSDRGRSETQYF.

This chain uses TRBV2 with TRBJ2-5; possibly TRBD1 or TRBD2 for D (5 bases each). The germline V gene has CDR1 SNHLY and CDR2 FYNNEI. V lost 7 bases, J lost 5 bases, and 17 bases lay in between. This CDR3 has 14 amino acids. CDR3 sequence reads: CASTEWGFQETQYF. The CDR3 DNA is TGTGCCAGCACTGAGTGGGGGTTCCAGGAGACCCAGTACTTC.

This clonotype was counted many times. The chain carries TRBV7-9 and TRBJ1-6; the match to TRBD1 covers 8 bases. The germline CDR1 and CDR2 sequences are SEHNR and FQNEAQ (reference sequence). The V gene end was trimmed by 5 bases and the J gene end by 5 bases; junction bases not matched to a gene: 8. This CDR3 is built from 16 residues. CDR3 sequence (DNA): TGTGCCAGCAGCAAGGACAGGGTGAGAAATAATTCACCCCTCCACTTT. Protein sequence: CASSKDRVRNNSPLHF.

V gene TRBV4-1 combines with J gene TRBJ2-3, with unresolved D. The CDR3 is made up of 14 amino acids. V was trimmed by 4 bases and J by 0 bases, leaving 8 bases between them. Germline CDR1 is MGHRA and CDR2 is YSYEKL. CDR3 sequence (DNA): TGCGCCAGCAGCCCTCGAGCTAGCACAGATACGCAGTATTTT. Its translation is CASSPRASTDTQYF.

In its sample, this clonotype was seen a few times. The chain joins TRBV20-1 to TRBJ2-1; TRBD2 agrees at 8 bases. V trimming: 3 bases; J trimming: 10 bases; junction bases outside the gene matches: 11. CDR3 size: 14 residues. CDR1 and CDR2 from the germline V gene are DFQATT and SNEGSKA (reference sequence). The CDR3 DNA follows: TGCAGTGCTAGTGTTCTAGCGGGTGGGAGGGAGCAGTTCTTC. Residues: CSASVLAGGREQFF.

About this clonotype: Mismatch with germline at one junction end may stem from a read error. This rearrangement joins TRBV10-3 to TRBJ2-3, with D maybe TRBD1 (5 bases). The CDR3 is 19 amino acids. CDR1 ENHRY and CDR2 SYGVKD come from the germline V gene. The CDR3 region has the DNA TGTGCCGTCAGGATTCCGGTGAAGGGCAGGGAATCTAGCACAGATACGCAGTATTTT. Its translation is CAVRIPVKGRESSTDTQYF.

This clonotype was picked up a small number of times. The chain is built from TRBV7-9 and TRBJ2-2, with D tentatively TRBD2 (5 bases). In germline, CDR1 is SEHNR, CDR2 FQNEAQ (reference sequence). CDR3 length: 19 residues. V lost 5 bases and J lost 1, with 23 bases in between. CDR3 protein: CASSILRPKLALNTGELFF. The CDR3 DNA sequence: TGTGCCAGCAGCATCTTACGGCCAAAGCTAGCCTTGAACACCGGGGAGCTGTTTTTT.

The rearrangement uses TRBV7-9 and TRBJ2-1, with unresolved D. CDR1 is SEHNR and CDR2 is FQNEAQ in the germline V gene (reference sequence). The CDR3 sequence is 17 residues long. V was cut by 4 bases and J by 2 bases, with 18 bases left in between. CDR3 nucleotide sequence: TGTGCCAGCAGCTCGCACGGCGGCTCTCCCACCTACAATGAGCAGTTCTTC. It translates to CASSSHGGSPTYNEQFF.

Ten or more counts support this clonotype. CDR3 sequence reads: CASSFTGQTGELFF. In DNA, the CDR3 is TGTGCCAGCAGTTTTACGGGACAGACCGGGGAGCTGTTTTTT. V and J are TRBV12-3 or TRBV12-4 and TRBJ2-2; 7 bases are a match to TRBD1. V gave up 3 bases and J gave up 5 bases; unmatched junction bases: 3. This CDR3 has 14 residues.

This clonotype was counted a few times. A read error may produce the germline difference seen at one junction end. The chain combines TRBV7-7 with TRBJ2-1; perhaps TRBD1 as D (5 bases). There are 14 residues in the CDR3. CDR1 is SSHAT and CDR2 is FNYEAQ in the germline V gene (reference sequence). DNA of the CDR3: TGTGCTAGCAGCTTACACAGGTTGAAGAATGAGCAGTTCTTC. This sequence encodes CASSLHRLKNEQFF.